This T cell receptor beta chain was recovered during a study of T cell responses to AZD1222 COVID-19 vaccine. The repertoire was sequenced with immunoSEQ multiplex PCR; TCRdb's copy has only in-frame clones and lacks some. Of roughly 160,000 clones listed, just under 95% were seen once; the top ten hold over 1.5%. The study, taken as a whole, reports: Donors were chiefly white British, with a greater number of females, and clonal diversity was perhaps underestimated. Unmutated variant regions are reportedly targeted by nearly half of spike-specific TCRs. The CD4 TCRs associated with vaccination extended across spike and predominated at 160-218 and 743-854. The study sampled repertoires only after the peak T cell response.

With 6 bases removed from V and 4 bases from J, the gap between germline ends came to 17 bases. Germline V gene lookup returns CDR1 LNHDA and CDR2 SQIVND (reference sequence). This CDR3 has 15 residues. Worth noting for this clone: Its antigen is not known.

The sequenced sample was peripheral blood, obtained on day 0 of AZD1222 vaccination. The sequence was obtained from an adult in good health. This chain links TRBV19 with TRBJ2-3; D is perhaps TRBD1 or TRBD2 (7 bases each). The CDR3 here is CASRWEGARADTQYF. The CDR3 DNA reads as TGTGCCAGTAGATGGGAGGGGGCGAGGGCAGATACGCAGTATTTT.